The T cell receptor (beta chain) under discussion was sequenced for a study of shared clonotypes between healthy human individuals. Each subset's genomic DNA was split evenly across several immunoSEQ plates. Repertoires were generated with immunoSEQ multiplex PCR, while TCRdb's copy carries only in-frame clones and drops some. This table holds roughly 2 million clones, approximately 94% found once. Donors, healthy HIV-negative adults, lacked recent acute infections or vaccinations. Germline V gene lookup returns CDR1 SGHTA and CDR2 FQGNSA. The CDR3 has 15 residues. V trimming: 7 bases; J trimming: 5 bases; junction bases outside the gene matches: 12.

Sample: naive CD4+ T cells sorted from blood. This sample's subset: CD45RA+ positively selected. V and J are TRBV7-2 and TRBJ2-5; TRBD2 matches at 8 bases. The origin of this receptor is a man between 18 and 29 years old in good health. The chain's CDR3 is CASTPGSASGETQYF. The CDR3 DNA follows: TGTGCCAGCACCCCAGGTAGCGCTAGCGGGGAGACCCAGTACTTC.